The rows below give T cell receptor beta chains drawn from one sample of a study of CD8 T cells in Susac syndrome. TCRdb re-called the immunoSEQ multiplex PCR reads with MiXCR, one entry per CDR3 protein. The sample contains over 150,000 distinct CDR3 sequences, 90% to 97% of which appear only once. The sequenced sample consisted of CD4+ T cells from PBMCs. The receptors originated from a human donor with Susac syndrome. Both conserved end residues are part of each CDR3. D genes are given only for firm matches. Clone size is shown for a subset of rows, as once, few, many or a class of expanded clone.

D gene	V gene	J gene	clone size	CDR3 DNA	CDR3 protein
-	TRBV4-3	TRBJ2-1	-	TGCGCCAGCAGCCAAGATTGGAGGGAGCAGTTCTTC	CASSQDWREQFF
TRBD2	TRBV24-1	TRBJ2-5	-	TGTGCCACCAGTGATCGAACTAGCGGGAGGAGGGCGGGAGAGACCCAGTACTTC	CATSDRTSGRRAGETQYF
-	TRBV20-1	TRBJ1-2	-	TGCAGTGCTAGAGTCGGGTCCGGCTACACCTTC	CSARVGSGYTF
TRBD2	TRBV28	TRBJ2-7	-	TGTGCCAGCAGTTTAGCCCTTACTAGCGGGAGGGAGAGCTCCTACGAGCAGTACTTC	CASSLALTSGRESSYEQYF
TRBD1	TRBV28	TRBJ1-2	-	TGTGCCATCCTCAGGGAGGGACAGGGGAGCTATGGCTACACCTTC	CAILREGQGSYGYTF
-	TRBV19	TRBJ2-1	-	TGTGCCACGGGGACCCTTTTGGATGAGCAGTTCTTC	CATGTLLDEQFF
TRBD1	TRBV5-1	TRBJ1-1	-	TGCGCCAGCAGCCCTGACGGGACAGGGAGAGCTGAAGCTTTCTTT	CASSPDGTGRAEAFF
-	TRBV4-3	TRBJ2-2	-	TGCGCCAGCAGCCGGGGTACCCTGGCGTCCGGGGAGCTGTTTTTT	CASSRGTLASGELFF
-	TRBV9	TRBJ2-1	-	TGTGCCAGCAGCGTAGTTGGCGGAGGCAATGAGCAGTTCTTC	CASSVVGGGNEQFF
-	TRBV27	TRBJ1-5	-	TGTGCCAGCAGTTTGGAGGGGGTTCAGCCCCAGCATTTT	CASSLEGVQPQHF
-	TRBV29-1	TRBJ1-5	-	TGCAGCGTTGGTTTCGGGTCGGAGGGACAGCCCCAGCATTTT	CSVGFGSEGQPQHF
-	TRBV29-1	TRBJ2-5	-	TGCAGCGTCCGAGGCGCAAACGTTGGTGGGGAGACCCAGTACTTC	CSVRGANVGGETQYF
-	TRBV30	TRBJ1-2	-	TGTGCCTGGGCAGCTAACTATGGCTACACCTTC	CAWAANYGYTF
TRBD2	TRBV7-8	TRBJ2-1	-	TGTGCCAGCAGCTTATTAAACCCCCAGCGGGGAAATGAGCAGTTCTTC	CASSLLNPQRGNEQFF
-	TRBV30	TRBJ1-4	-	TGTGCCTGGAATGCGGGGGGTGTCGAAAAACTGTTTTTT	CAWNAGGVEKLFF
-	TRBV6-2/TRBV6-3	TRBJ1-6	-	TGTGCCAGCAGCCTCAACTCGGCGACTTCACCCCTCCACTTT	CASSLNSATSPLHF
-	TRBV5-4	TRBJ2-1	-	TGTGCCAGCAGCTCTTGGCTCTCTCGGGGTCATGAGCAGTTCTTC	CASSSWLSRGHEQFF
-	TRBV7-9	TRBJ2-1	-	TGTGCCAGCAGCTTAGCGGGAGCCTTGAATGAGCAGTTCTTC	CASSLAGALNEQFF
-	TRBV20-1	TRBJ1-6	-	TGCAGTGCTCCCGGGGGCGAGGCCTATAATTCACCCCTCCACTTT	CSAPGGEAYNSPLHF
-	TRBV3-1	TRBJ2-5	-	TGTGCCAGCAGCCAAGATCTGGTACAAGAGACCCAGTACTTC	CASSQDLVQETQYF
-	TRBV30	TRBJ1-5	-	TGTGCCTGGAGTGTAGGGGGGCCCCAGCATTTT	CAWSVGGPQHF
TRBD1	TRBV5-1	TRBJ2-7	-	TGCGCCAGCAGCTCCTGGACAGGTCTCCCCTACGAGCAGTACTTC	CASSSWTGLPYEQYF
-	TRBV10-3	TRBJ2-4	-	TGTGCCATCAGTCGTCAGGGTACGGAAAACATTCAGTACTTC	CAISRQGTENIQYF
-	TRBV14	TRBJ1-4	-	TGTGCCAGCAGCCATCCCGCCGCGGGGGCCGCACGGACTGAAAAACTGTTTTTT	CASSHPAAGAARTEKLFF
TRBD1	TRBV30	TRBJ2-7	-	TGTGCCTGGACAGGGGGCTACGAGCAGTACTTC	CAWTGGYEQYF
TRBD1	TRBV24-1	TRBJ2-1	-	TGTGCCACCAGTGATTCGACAGGGGGCGGTTACAATGAGCAGTTCTTC	CATSDSTGGGYNEQFF
TRBD2	TRBV27	TRBJ2-1	-	TGTGCCAGCAGTCCACGGACTAGCGGGAGGGATGAGCAGTTCTTC	CASSPRTSGRDEQFF
-	TRBV2	TRBJ2-1	-	TGTGCCAGCAGTGAAGTTTATGAGCAGTTCTTC	CASSEVYEQFF
TRBD1	TRBV28	TRBJ2-5	-	TGTGCCAGCAGTTCGGGACAGACCCAAGAGACCCAGTACTTC	CASSSGQTQETQYF
TRBD2	TRBV20-1	TRBJ2-3	-	TGCAGTGCTAGCACGATCAGGACTAGGACATCGGATACGCAGTATTTT	CSASTIRTRTSDTQYF
-	TRBV29-1	TRBJ1-5	-	TGCAGCGTTGTAGGGGAAAGCAATCAGCCCCAGCATTTT	CSVVGESNQPQHF
-	TRBV24-1	TRBJ1-1	-	TGTGCCACCAGGGGCCTTACAAACACTGAAGCTTTCTTT	CATRGLTNTEAFF
-	TRBV20-1	TRBJ1-6	-	TGCAGTGCTCGGCGGGAATATAATTCACCCCTCCACTTT	CSARREYNSPLHF
-	TRBV20-1	TRBJ2-3	-	TGCAGTGCTAGAGAAGTACAGGGCACAGATACGCAGTATTTT	CSAREVQGTDTQYF
-	TRBV18	TRBJ2-5	-	TGTGCCAGCTCACCACAGGCACAAGAGACCCAGTACTTC	CASSPQAQETQYF
-	TRBV15	TRBJ1-5	-	TGTGCCACCAGCAGTGAACTCCTCAATCAGCCCCAGCATTTT	CATSSELLNQPQHF
-	TRBV2	TRBJ1-5	-	TGTGCCAGCAGTGACGGGGATGGCAATCAGCCCCAGCATTTT	CASSDGDGNQPQHF
-	TRBV4-3	TRBJ1-5	-	TGCGCCAGCAGCCAAGATTCCATCTCCAATCAGCCCCAGCATTTT	CASSQDSISNQPQHF
-	TRBV20-1	TRBJ2-7	-	TGCAGTGCTCGCAGCGCCTACGAGCAGTACTTC	CSARSAYEQYF
-	TRBV5-4	TRBJ2-1	-	TGTGCCAGCAGCTTGATCGGCGGGGTTGAGCAGTTCTTC	CASSLIGGVEQFF
-	TRBV20-1	TRBJ2-1	-	TGCAGTGCTCCGGAGGACTCCTACAATGAGCAGTTCTTC	CSAPEDSYNEQFF
-	TRBV25-1	TRBJ2-5	-	TGTGCCAGCAGGGGCCGGGTTGTGGAGACCCAGTACTTC	CASRGRVVETQYF
-	TRBV29-1	TRBJ1-1	once	TGCAGCGCCAAACAGGGTGACACTGAAGCTTTCTTT	CSAKQGDTEAFF
TRBD1	TRBV29-1	TRBJ2-3	-	TGCAGCGTTGTAGGGGGACAGGGTAGCGGCACAGATACGCAGTATTTT	CSVVGGQGSGTDTQYF
-	TRBV24-1	TRBJ2-5	-	TGTGCCACCAGTGGGGCGGGGGAGACCCAGTACTTC	CATSGAGETQYF
-	TRBV29-1	TRBJ2-1	-	TGCAGCGTTGATGGGAGCGCTAATGAGCAGTTCTTC	CSVDGSANEQFF
TRBD2	TRBV9	TRBJ2-1	-	TGTGCCAGCAGCCCCGGGGAGGGGCGTAGAGTTAGTGGGCAGTTCTTC	CASSPGEGRRVSGQFF
-	TRBV2	TRBJ2-1	-	TGTGCCAGCAGTGACGTGGGAGGCGGCTACAATGAGCAGTTCTTC	CASSDVGGGYNEQFF
-	TRBV3-1	TRBJ1-2	-	TGTGCCAGCAGCCGGGACACCCTTAACTATGGCTACACCTTC	CASSRDTLNYGYTF
TRBD1	TRBV5-1	TRBJ2-7	-	TGCGCCAGCAGCTCGCCGCGGACAGGGCAAAACTCCTACGAGCAGTACTTC	CASSSPRTGQNSYEQYF
-	TRBV7-9	TRBJ2-1	-	TGTGCCGGGGGACCGAGCTCCTACAATGAGCAGTTCTTC	CAGGPSSYNEQFF
-	TRBV7-9	TRBJ1-2	-	TGTGCCAGCAGCTTGCAGGGTCTCGATGGCTACACCTTC	CASSLQGLDGYTF
TRBD1	TRBV24-1	TRBJ2-5	-	TGTGCCACCAGTGTCGCTCCGGGACAGGGGGGAGAGACCCAGTACTTC	CATSVAPGQGGETQYF